The following is a T cell receptor beta chain sequence with its context. Its antigen has not been determined. No much larger clonotype is one base removed from it; base qualities were not supplied. The source of the sample is a study of blood T cell repertoires in COVID-19 (dated by TCRdb to 2020 to 2022). Background on the whole study: Samples from collaborators originated in the United States, Italy and Spain and spanned both the acute and convalescent phases of COVID-19. The repertoires were released in a freely available public database meant as a resource for research on the immune response to SARS-CoV-2. The samples were drawn from two sources: the first 160 participants of the ongoing ImmuneRACE study, and 1,254 subjects contributed by 6 global collaborators. The material from the prospective study consisted of cDNA or gDNA derived from T cells, B-cell-depleted T cells, or PBMCs. Nearly every sample came with metadata listing a de-identified subject ID, COVID-19 status, age in years and sex. Where HLA class I and class II types were available, the types were taken from metadata supplied by the sample provider, not from assay-based typing. Deeply sampled blood TCRbeta repertoires from subjects exposed to, actively infected with, or recovered from COVID-19 were included in the dataset. On the study overall, not on this receptor specifically: How much clinical and demographic metadata was included differed by source and by participant, and the metadata was provided uncurated.

Trimming accounts for 5 bases at V and 4 bases at J, while the number of junction bases matched to no gene is 8. CDR1 and CDR2 were assigned from the germline V gene as MDHEN and SYDVKM. The CDR3 holds 15 amino acids from the cysteine to the phenylalanine. CDR3 DNA is the only sequence kept; it has 45 bases, read in frame from the first base. The immunoSEQ Assay, a bias-controlled multiplex PCR, was used to amplify TCRbeta CDR3 regions from genomic DNA. Under the source paper's analysis protocol: Nucleated cell counts per sample were estimated from amplification of reference gene primers within the assay. Sequence reads were collapsed and filtered to measure the absolute abundance of every unique TCRbeta CDR3 rearrangement. Productive Simpson clonality was computed per sample as the square root of Simpson's diversity index over productive rearrangements. Drawn from immuneACCESS, this table holds only the in-frame rearrangements with V and J called that TCRdb kept. Clones are partly lost; checked studies trace under half to an unresolved V gene and leave the rest unexplained. V, J and clone size reflect that table, while D and trimming were determined from the DNA. Counted in this sample were around 100,000 clones; around 84% of them appeared once. Together, the top ten hold roughly 17% of the sample.

Collaborating institutions collected whole blood in K2EDTA tubes following their own protocols. Collaborator samples were shipped for TCRbeta analysis as frozen whole blood, isolated PBMCs, or DNA extracted from either sample type. The sequenced material came from peripheral blood. The V gene is TRBV28 and the J gene is TRBJ1-5; TRBD1 matches 7 bases in the middle. This receptor was taken from a woman in her sixties with acute or convalescent COVID-19. The nucleotides read TGTGCCAGCAGTAACGGGGGACAGCTAAATCAGCCCCAGCATTTT. Translated, this gives CASSNGGQLNQPQHF.